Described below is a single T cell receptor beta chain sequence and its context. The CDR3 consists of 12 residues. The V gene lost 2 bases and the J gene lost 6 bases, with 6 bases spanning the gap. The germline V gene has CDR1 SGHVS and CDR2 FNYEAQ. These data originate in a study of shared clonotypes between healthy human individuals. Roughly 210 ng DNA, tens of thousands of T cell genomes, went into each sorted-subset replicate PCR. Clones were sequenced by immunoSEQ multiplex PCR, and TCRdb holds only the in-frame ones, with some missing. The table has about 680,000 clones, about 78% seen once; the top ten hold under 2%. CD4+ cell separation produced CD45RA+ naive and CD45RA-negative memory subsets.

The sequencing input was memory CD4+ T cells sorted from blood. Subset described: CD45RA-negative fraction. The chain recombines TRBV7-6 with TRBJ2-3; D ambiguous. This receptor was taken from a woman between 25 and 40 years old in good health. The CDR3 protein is CASSLFGDTQYF. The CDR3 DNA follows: TGTGCCAGCAGCTTATTCGGGGATACGCAGTATTTT. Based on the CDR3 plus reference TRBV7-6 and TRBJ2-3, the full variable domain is GAGVSQSPRYKVTKRGQDVALRCDPISGHVSLYWYRQALGQGPEFLTYFNYEAQQDKSGLPNDRFSAERPEGSISTLTIQRTEQRDSAMYRCASSLFGDTQYFGPGTRLTVL.